The 27 T cell receptor beta chains presented below share a single source sample, sequenced in a study of T cell changes during pregnancy in multiple sclerosis. Repertoires were generated with immunoSEQ multiplex PCR, while TCRdb's copy carries only in-frame clones and drops some. This sample has 65,000 to 85,000 clones, with more than 80% found just once. Here the sequenced sample was CD4+ T cells from peripheral blood mononuclear cells, taken before pregnancy. These TCRs come from a female donor with multiple sclerosis, enrolled in a pregnancy study.

Only one count was recorded for this clone. The chain recombines TRBV2 with TRBJ1-3; no reliable D call. V was pared by 8 bases and J by 1 base, with 15 bases between. The CDR3 covers 15 residues. Germline lookup yields CDR1 SNHLY and CDR2 FYNNEI. The chain's CDR3 is CASEYAGGSGNTIYF. CDR3 nucleotides: TGTGCCAGCGAATATGCGGGTGGATCTGGAAACACCATATATTTT.

The chain has TRBV30 and TRBJ2-5; tentative D call: TRBD1 (5 bases). Gene TRBJ2-7 matches the end of the DNA better, so the J call may be wrong. The V gene's germline CDR1 is GTSNPN and CDR2 SVGIG (reference sequence). CDR3 length: 14 amino acids. The CDR3 coding sequence is TGTGCCTGGAAGATAGGGGCCAGGGCGGCCGAGCAGTACTTC. This encodes CAWKIGARAAEQYF.

This clone came up once. The CDR3, as DNA: TGTGCCAGCTCATCCACAGGCCCTCGGACAGATACGCAGTATTTT. The encoded protein is CASSSTGPRTDTQYF. V gene TRBV18 combines with J gene TRBJ2-3; a possible D gene is TRBD1 (5 bases). This CDR3 region has 15 residues. The germline CDR1 and CDR2 sequences are KGHSH and LQKENI. V was pared by 5 bases and J by 3 bases, with 15 bases between.

The chain joins TRBV19 to TRBJ1-1; D perhaps matches TRBD1 (5 bases). V dropped 3 bases and J dropped 6 bases, with 20 bases sitting between them. The CDR3 loop spans 16 amino acids. The germline V gene has CDR1 LNHDA and CDR2 SQIVND (reference sequence). CDR3 residues: CASSITHTGYGAEAFF. In DNA form, the CDR3 reads TGTGCCAGTAGTATCACCCATACAGGCTATGGGGCTGAAGCTTTCTTT.

This clone was detected only once. V gene TRBV9 combines with J gene TRBJ2-3, with 16 bases lining up with TRBD2. The CDR3 is 18 residues long. Losses at the gene ends were 3 bases for V and 7 bases for J; bases not matched to a gene: 11. Germline-derived CDR1 and CDR2 are SGDLS and YYNGEE. The CDR3 loop is CASSASSPGLAGGHTQYF. DNA for the CDR3: TGTGCCAGCAGCGCGAGTAGTCCGGGACTAGCGGGGGGGCATACGCAGTATTTT.

J is TRBJ2-7 and V is TRBV28; D is uncertain. Germline V lookup: CDR1 MDHEN, CDR2 SYDVKM. This CDR3 region has 15 residues. V was shortened by 2 bases and J by 7 bases, with 18 bases between the two germline ends. CDR3 nucleotides: TGTGCCAGCAGTTTAAGAACTACCCCTTCGGAGGAGCAGTACTTC. This sequence encodes CASSLRTTPSEEQYF.

V and J are TRBV19 and TRBJ2-1; D unresolved. V was pared by 2 bases and J by 3 bases, with 2 bases between. The CDR3 loop spans 12 amino acids. The V gene's germline CDR1 is LNHDA and CDR2 SQIVND (reference sequence). CDR3: CASSIYYNEQFF. CDR3 nucleotide sequence: TGTGCCAGTAGTATATACTACAATGAGCAGTTCTTC.

The V and J genes are TRBV5-6 and TRBJ2-1; D call uncertain. Looked up from germline, CDR1 is SGHDT and CDR2 is YYEEEE. Trimming shortened V by 3 bases and J by 7 bases, and 11 bases separated the two germline ends. The CDR3 contains 13 residues. In DNA form, the CDR3 reads TGTGCCAGCAGCTCACTTCCCCGTAATGAGCAGTTCTTC. Protein: CASSSLPRNEQFF. Supplemented by reference TRBV5-6 and TRBJ2-1, the full variable domain reads DAGVTQSPTHLIKTRGQQVTLRCSPKSGHDTVSWYQQALGQGPQFIFQYYEEEERQRGNFPDRFSGHQFPNYSSELNVNALLLGDSALYLCASSSLPRNEQFFGPGTRLTVL.

The chain joins TRBV14 to TRBJ2-7; tentative D call: TRBD1 (6 bases). CDR3 length: 15 amino acids. V was trimmed by 0 bases and J by 0 bases, leaving 9 bases between them. Germline CDR1 and CDR2: SGHDN and FVKESK. As DNA, the CDR3 is TGTGCCAGCAGCCAAGAGTCAGGGGTCTCCTACGAGCAGTACTTC. This encodes CASSQESGVSYEQYF. Filled out from reference TRBV14 and TRBJ2-7, the complete variable domain reads EAGVTQFPSHSVIEKGQTVTLRCDPISGHDNLYWYRRVMGKEIKFLLHFVKESKQDESGMPNNRFLAERTGGTYSTLKVQPAELEDSGVYFCASSQESGVSYEQYFGPGTRLTVT.

The V gene is TRBV28, the J gene TRBJ1-1, with TRBD1 identical over 7 bases. The CDR3 has 14 amino acids. The V gene's germline CDR1 is MDHEN and CDR2 SYDVKM. The trim removed 2 bases at V and 6 bases at J, leaving 6 bases unmatched. As DNA, the CDR3 is TGTGCCAGCAGTTTAACCCGACAGGGCTCTGAAGCTTTCTTT. It is translated as CASSLTRQGSEAFF.

The chain couples TRBV7-2 to TRBJ2-7, with TRBD2 as a possible D gene (6 bases). V lost 5 bases, J lost 5 bases, and 13 bases lay in between. Germline CDR1 and CDR2: SGHTA and FQGNSA. The CDR3 runs to 13 residues. The chain's CDR3 is CASSRGLQDEQYF. The CDR3 coding sequence is TGTGCCAGCAGCCGGGGACTCCAAGACGAGCAGTACTTC.

The CDR3 nucleotides are TGCAGCGTTGTCATCCTAGTGAACACTGAAGCTTTCTTT. Translation gives CSVVILVNTEAFF. This chain joins TRBV29-1 and TRBJ1-1, with D unclear. The CDR3 runs 13 residues. Germline V CDR1 and CDR2: SQVTM, ANQGSEA. V lost 4 bases and J lost 0, with 9 bases in between.

V gene TRBV6-4 combines with J gene TRBJ1-1, with TRBD1 matching over 7 bases. The CDR3 totals 15 residues. With V trimmed by 2 bases and J by 2 bases, 5 bases remained unmatched. Germline CDR1 and CDR2: MRHNA and SNTAGT. The DNA for the CDR3 is TGTGCCAGCAGTGACAGAGCAGGGGGAAACACTGAAGCTTTCTTT. Amino acids: CASSDRAGGNTEAFF.

The CDR3 DNA follows: TGCGCCAGCAGCTTGGCCAGGACAGGGGGAAACACCATATATTTT. Translation gives CASSLARTGGNTIYF. The chain has TRBV5-1 and TRBJ1-3, with 8 bases aligning to TRBD1. J lost 4 bases, V lost 0 bases, and 3 bases had no gene match. Germline CDR1 is SGHRS and CDR2 is YFSETQ. The length of the CDR3 is 15 residues. Looking up the rest from reference TRBV5-1 and TRBJ1-3 gives the full variable domain: KAGVTQTPRYLIKTRGQQVTLSCSPISGHRSVSWYQQTPGQGLQFLFEYFSETQRNKGNFPGRFSGRQFSNSRSEMNVSTLELGDSALYLCASSLARTGGNTIYFGEGSWLTVV.

The chain recombines TRBV5-1 with TRBJ2-2; 7 bases agree with TRBD1. J gave up 6 bases and V 6 bases, and 14 bases lay outside the gene matches. Germline V lookup: CDR1 SGHRS, CDR2 YFSETQ. This CDR3 has 16 residues. CDR3 protein: CASTLGLDRKAGELFF. CDR3 nucleotides: TGCGCCAGCACCCTGGGTCTGGACAGGAAAGCCGGGGAGCTGTTTTTT. Full variable domain (missing parts from reference TRBV5-1 and TRBJ2-2): KAGVTQTPRYLIKTRGQQVTLSCSPISGHRSVSWYQQTPGQGLQFLFEYFSETQRNKGNFPGRFSGRQFSNSRSEMNVSTLELGDSALYLCASTLGLDRKAGELFFGEGSRLTVL.

V gene TRBV2 combines with J gene TRBJ2-3; D may be TRBD2 (5 bases). The ends were cut back, 6 bases at V and 8 bases at J, with 15 bases in the middle. The CDR3 is 13 amino acids. Per the germline V gene, CDR1 is SNHLY and CDR2 is FYNNEI. CDR3 bases: TGTGCCAGCAGCTACGGACTCCGGGGTACGCAGTATTTT. Translated, it gives CASSYGLRGTQYF.

The chain recombines TRBV11-2 with TRBJ1-2; TRBD1 is a possible D gene (6 bases). CDR3 length: 15 amino acids. CDR1 is SGHAT, CDR2 FQNNGV, per germline. Trimming left V 4 bases short and J 0 bases short, with 12 bases between. CDR3 in amino acids: CASSSPGVSNYGYTF. The CDR3 nucleotides are TGTGCCAGCAGCTCCCCAGGGGTATCTAACTATGGCTACACCTTC.

In its sample, this clone was seen once. The CDR3 is CAWTDTNRSPYEQYF. The DNA for the CDR3 is TGTGCCTGGACCGACACCAACAGGAGCCCTTACGAGCAGTACTTC. This chain joins TRBV30 and TRBJ2-7; the D gene is possibly TRBD1 (5 bases). Per the germline V gene, CDR1 is GTSNPN and CDR2 is SVGIG (reference sequence). CDR3 length equals 15 residues. The V and J ends lost 4 bases and 4 bases respectively, with 20 bases between them.

The chain is built from TRBV4-2 and TRBJ2-7, with TRBD1 matching over 7 bases. Losses at the gene ends were 1 base for V and 3 bases for J; bases not matched to a gene: 3. The germline V gene encodes CDR1 LGHNA and CDR2 YNFKEQ. The CDR3 covers 14 residues. The CDR3 region is CASSQGQGNYEQYF. In nucleotides, the CDR3 is TGTGCCAGCAGCCAAGGACAGGGTAACTACGAGCAGTACTTC.

This clone was found once. The chain couples TRBV5-4 to TRBJ1-2; 12 positions agree with TRBD1. The CDR3 consists of 14 residues. The ends lost 4 bases at V and 9 bases at J; junction bases unmatched: 7. Germline lookup yields CDR1 SGHNT and CDR2 YYREEE (reference sequence). In nucleotides, the CDR3 is TGTGCCAGCAGCCCGGGAGGGACAGGGGGCCGCTACACCTTC. Its translation: CASSPGGTGGRYTF.

The chain links TRBV5-1 to TRBJ2-1; 8 bases are shared with TRBD2. The junction had 8 bases not matched to a gene; V was cut back by 0 bases and J by 9 bases. CDR3 length: 15 residues. Germline V CDR1 and CDR2: SGHRS, YFSETQ. The CDR3 loop reads CASSLVSSGSGEQFF. Written as DNA, the CDR3 is TGCGCCAGCAGCTTGGTGTCTAGCGGGTCAGGTGAGCAGTTCTTC. The complete variable domain, with remaining parts taken from reference TRBV5-1 and TRBJ2-1, reads KAGVTQTPRYLIKTRGQQVTLSCSPISGHRSVSWYQQTPGQGLQFLFEYFSETQRNKGNFPGRFSGRQFSNSRSEMNVSTLELGDSALYLCASSLVSSGSGEQFFGPGTRLTVL.

The V gene is TRBV5-1, the J gene TRBJ2-7; weak D call: TRBD1 (6 bases). V was pared by 0 bases and J by 6 bases, with 13 bases between. The germline V gene encodes CDR1 SGHRS and CDR2 YFSETQ. The CDR3 is 14 residues long. In nucleotides, the CDR3 is TGCGCCAGCAGCTTGGGGGTCAGGGGTAGCGAGCAGTACTTC. Translating gives CASSLGVRGSEQYF.

The genes are TRBV28 and TRBJ1-1, with 11 positions matching TRBD1. CDR3 length: 14 amino acids. Germline CDR1 reads MDHEN; CDR2 reads SYDVKM. V lost 5 bases and J lost 5; bases outside the gene matches: 4. CDR3 region: CASSVDRGLTEAFF. The CDR3 DNA reads TGTGCCAGCAGTGTGGACAGGGGGCTTACTGAAGCTTTCTTT.

The chain uses TRBV5-4 and TRBJ2-1, with D possibly TRBD2 on 5 matching bases. CDR1 is SGHNT, CDR2 YYREEE, per germline (reference sequence). V dropped 4 bases and J dropped 9 bases, with 14 bases sitting between them. CDR3 length: 13 residues. As DNA, the CDR3 is TGTGCCAGCAGCCCCTCAACTAGACTTGAGCAGTTCTTC. Protein: CASSPSTRLEQFF. The complete variable domain, with remaining parts taken from reference TRBV5-4 and TRBJ2-1, reads ETGVTQSPTHLIKTRGQQVTLRCSSQSGHNTVSWYQQALGQGPQFIFQYYREEENGRGNFPPRFSGLQFPNYSSELNVNALELDDSALYLCASSPSTRLEQFFGPGTRLTVL.

The chain employs TRBV6-6 and TRBJ2-3, with 10 bases identical to TRBD2. From germline, CDR1 is MNHNY and CDR2 SVGAGI (reference sequence). Germline trimming cut 8 bases from V and 5 bases from J; bases unmatched to any gene: 10. This CDR3 spans 15 amino acids. The CDR3 is CASGNKRGGLDTQYF. The CDR3 bases are TGTGCCAGCGGGAACAAGCGGGGGGGCCTAGATACGCAGTATTTT.

V usage is TRBV27 and J usage is TRBJ2-1; tentatively, D is TRBD2 (6 bases). Trimming took 1 base from V and 8 from J, leaving 15 bases between them. This CDR3 has 15 amino acids. Germline V CDR1 and CDR2: MNHEY, SMNVEV (reference sequence). CDR3 sequence (DNA): TGTGCCAGCAGTTTATATGACGGGAGAGGGTATGAGCAGTTCTTC. As protein: CASSLYDGRGYEQFF.

The chain joins TRBV28 to TRBJ2-2; 10 positions match TRBD2. This CDR3 has 17 residues. Germline values: CDR1 MDHEN, CDR2 SYDVKM. V dropped 6 bases and J dropped 2; count of bases not matched to a gene: 9. The CDR3: CASSPRLAGRNTGELFF. The CDR3 nucleotides are TGTGCCAGCAGCCCAAGACTAGCGGGCCGTAACACCGGGGAGCTGTTTTTT.